This T cell receptor beta chain was obtained from a study of blood T cell repertoires in COVID-19. Study as a whole: Specimens from acute and convalescent COVID-19 originated in the United States, Italy and Spain. Nucleic acid was either cDNA or gDNA, and it came from T cells, B-cell-depleted T cells, or PBMCs.

In the original workflow: Nucleated cell number was recorded as an estimate derived from reference gene primer amplification. Some clones are missing from TCRdb's copy, which holds only in-frame ones; the method was immunoSEQ multiplex PCR. That table furnishes V, J and clone size, whereas the DNA furnished D and trimming. The sample shows tens of thousands of clones, almost 85% of them seen only once. There are 13 residues in the CDR3. From germline, CDR1 is MNHEY and CDR2 SVGAGI. V was trimmed by 2 bases and J by 5 bases, leaving 9 bases between them. This clonotype was obtained from a woman older than 75 with acute or convalescent COVID-19. Sequenced: peripheral blood. This chain uses TRBV6-5 with TRBJ1-1; unclear D gene. The CDR3 DNA is TGTGCCAGCAGTTACGGCGAGGGAACTGAAGCTTTCTTT. Encoded protein: CASSYGEGTEAFF.